This T cell receptor (beta chain) emerged from a study of identical twins. Each CDR3 protein gets one entry after TCRdb re-called the 5' RACE reads with MiXCR. Here the sample spans 1.5 million to 2 million distinct CDR3 sequences, around 33% being singletons. As for this clonotype: Its target is unknown.

No donor was unhealthy or non-Caucasian. The study, taken as a whole, reports: With beta out-of-frame sequences, excess sharing by twins was weaker. Abundant beta clonotypes from cord blood had fewer insertions, unlike memory repertoires, which showed none.

The ends were cut back, 5 bases at V and 1 base at J, with 18 bases in the middle. Germline loops: CDR1 MDHEN, CDR2 SYDVKM. The CDR3 is 17 amino acids. The source of this sequence is a newborn girl in good health. The V and J genes are TRBV28 and TRBJ2-4; D is perhaps TRBD2 (6 bases). The sequenced sample was cord blood. The CDR3: CASSPPDRRGAKNIQYF. The CDR3 region has the DNA TGTGCCAGCAGTCCTCCGGACCGCCGGGGGGCCAAAAACATTCAGTACTTC.